A selection of T cell receptor beta chains follows, all from one sample in a study of T cells expressing NK-cell markers. Following a re-call of the 5' RACE reads, TCRdb has one entry per CDR3 protein and lacks DNA. Across approximately 420,000 distinct CDR3 sequences, the top ten clones capture about 10% of the sample. Sequencing was done on a sample of blood T cells: a sorted CD56 or NKG2C T cell subset, CD4+ or CD8+ T cells, or bulk PBMC T cells (not recorded which). The receptors shown here come from a woman aged 45-65 years in good health. The CDR3 runs from the conserved cysteine through the conserved F or W. Each record gives: J gene, V gene, CDR3 protein.

TRBJ2-1 | TRBV2 | CASRPGAGGSYNEQFF
TRBJ2-1 | TRBV20-1 | CSASDRDNEQFF
TRBJ2-1 | TRBV10-3 | CAITGSGSGPYNEQFF
TRBJ2-3 | TRBV20-1 | CSARDSGRSTDTQYF
TRBJ2-1 | TRBV12-3/TRBV12-4 | CASSSYRVPSYNEQFF
TRBJ1-2 | TRBV7-8 | CASSLGAQNYGYTF
TRBJ1-1 | TRBV11-2 | CASSLALSGAAAFEAFF
TRBJ2-1 | TRBV5-1 | CASSLDRTGSYNEQFF
TRBJ2-1 | TRBV5-1 | CASSPSPGTGSNEQFF
TRBJ2-1 | TRBV20-1 | CSAPAIKTTSGRYNEQFF
TRBJ2-3 | TRBV2 | CASNWGSGSADTQYF
TRBJ1-1 | TRBV12-3/TRBV12-4 | CASSLAEGREAFF
TRBJ2-3 | TRBV5-1 | CASRVGSHSTDTQYF
TRBJ2-7 | TRBV28 | CASTIGVHEQYF
TRBJ2-4 | TRBV20-1 | CSARDWGDGKNIQYF
TRBJ2-1 | TRBV6-4 | CASSRSGENEQFF
TRBJ2-1 | TRBV28 | CASSFVIGNNEQFF
TRBJ2-1 | TRBV7-9 | CASSFETPNEQFF
TRBJ2-7 | TRBV20-1 | CSAAERTAPYEQYF
TRBJ2-4 | TRBV6-6 | CASSPGTAKNIQYF
TRBJ2-2 | TRBV28 | CASRVVGELFF
TRBJ2-1 | TRBV12-3/TRBV12-4 | CASSPPGTGDEQFF